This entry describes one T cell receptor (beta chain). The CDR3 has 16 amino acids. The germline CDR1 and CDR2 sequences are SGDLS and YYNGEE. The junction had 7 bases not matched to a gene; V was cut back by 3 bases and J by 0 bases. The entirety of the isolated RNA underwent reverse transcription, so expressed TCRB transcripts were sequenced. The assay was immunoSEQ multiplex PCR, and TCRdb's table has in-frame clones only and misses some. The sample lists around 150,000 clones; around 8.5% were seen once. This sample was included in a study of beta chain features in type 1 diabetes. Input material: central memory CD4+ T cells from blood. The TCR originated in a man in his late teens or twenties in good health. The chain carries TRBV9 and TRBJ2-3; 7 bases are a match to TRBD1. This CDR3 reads CASSGTGVYSTDTQYF. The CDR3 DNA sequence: TGTGCCAGCAGCGGGACAGGTGTTTATAGCACAGATACGCAGTATTTT.